This T cell receptor beta chain came from a study of cytomegalovirus exposure and HLA in healthy donors. Study results and limitations: The study listed 164 cytomegalovirus-associated TCR beta chains.

This CDR3 spans 14 amino acids. Germline CDR1 KGHSH, CDR2 LQKENI. Losses at the gene ends were 3 bases for V and 3 bases for J; bases not matched to a gene: 4. About this clone: No antigen is known for it.

The PCR contained 60 Vbeta and 13 Jbeta primers. The assay was immunoSEQ multiplex PCR, and TCRdb's table has in-frame clones only and misses some. Found here are fewer than 60,000 clones, around 80% of them singletons; the top ten hold about 3.1%. The source material was PBMCs. The receptor comes from a man in his forties or fifties in good health and CMV-seronegative. The V call is TRBV18, the J call TRBJ1-2; TRBD1 matches 7 bases. CDR3 in DNA: TGTGCCAGCTCACCGCGACAGGGATACTATGGCTACACCTTC. This sequence encodes CASSPRQGYYGYTF. Full variable domain (missing parts from reference TRBV18 and TRBJ1-2): NAGVMQNPRHLVRRRGQEARLRCSPMKGHSHVYWYRQLPEEGLKFMVYLQKENIIDESGMPKERFSAEFPKEGPSILRIQQVVRGDSAAYFCASSPRQGYYGYTFGSGTRLTVV.